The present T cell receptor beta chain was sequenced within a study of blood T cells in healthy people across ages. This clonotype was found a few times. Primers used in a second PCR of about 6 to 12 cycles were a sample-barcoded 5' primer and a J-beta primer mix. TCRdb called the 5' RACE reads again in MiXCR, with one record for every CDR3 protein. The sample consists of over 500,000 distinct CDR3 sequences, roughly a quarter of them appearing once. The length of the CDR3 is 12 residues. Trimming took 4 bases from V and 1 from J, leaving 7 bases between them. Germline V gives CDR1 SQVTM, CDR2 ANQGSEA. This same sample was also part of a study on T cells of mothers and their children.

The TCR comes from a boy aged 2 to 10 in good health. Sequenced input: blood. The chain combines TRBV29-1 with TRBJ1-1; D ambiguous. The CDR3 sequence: CSVASWNTEAFF. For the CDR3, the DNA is TGCAGCGTTGCATCGTGGAACACTGAAGCTTTCTTT.